This entry describes one T cell receptor (beta chain). The assay was immunoSEQ multiplex PCR, and TCRdb's table has in-frame clones only and misses some. The sample carries approximately 1.5 million clones, roughly 98.5% recorded once. The record originates from a study of shared clonotypes between healthy human individuals. The CDR3 spans 16 residues. V was clipped by 7 bases and J by 6 bases; unmatched bases: 11. The V gene's germline CDR1 is SGHTA and CDR2 FQGNSA. This receptor was obtained from a man aged 25-45 years in good health. Material for sequencing was naive CD4+ T cells sorted from blood. As for subset: CD45RA+ positively selected. This chain uses TRBV7-2 with TRBJ2-2; 10 positions match TRBD2. Here the CDR3 reads CASNPARLAGAGELFF. The CDR3 DNA reads TGTGCCAGCAACCCCGCTAGGCTAGCGGGAGCCGGGGAGCTGTTTTTT.